The 14 T cell receptor beta chains below come from one sample, sequenced in a study of blood T cell repertoires in COVID-19. The assay was immunoSEQ multiplex PCR, and TCRdb's table has in-frame clones only and misses some. The sample has approximately 120,000 clones; around four fifths are singletons. Sequencing input: peripheral blood. Receptors originate from a man between 60 and 75 years old with acute or convalescent COVID-19.

The chain joins TRBV11-2 to TRBJ2-1; the D is unclear. Trimming removed 3 bases from V and 0 bases from J, with 15 bases in between. Germline CDR1 SGHAT, CDR2 FQNNGV. This CDR3 is built from 17 residues. For the CDR3, the DNA is TGTGCCAGCAGCTTTCCAAGAAGAGTCGTCTCCTACAATGAGCAGTTCTTC. Residues: CASSFPRRVVSYNEQFF. Filled out from reference TRBV11-2 and TRBJ2-1, the complete variable domain reads EAGVAQSPRYKIIEKRQSVAFWCNPISGHATLYWYQQILGQGPKLLIQFQNNGVVDDSQLPKDRFSAERLKGVDSTLKIQPAKLEDSAVYLCASSFPRRVVSYNEQFFGPGTRLTVL.

V is TRBV2 and J is TRBJ1-4; D might be TRBD1 (5 bases). V was trimmed by 2 bases and J by 10 bases, leaving 17 bases between them. Germline V lookup: CDR1 SNHLY, CDR2 FYNNEI. The CDR3 runs to 15 residues. Written as DNA, the CDR3 is TGTGCCAGCAGTGAAAGTATTCAGGGAAGGGGAAAACTGTTTTTT. This codes for CASSESIQGRGKLFF.

The J gene is TRBJ2-3, the V gene TRBV9, with D perhaps TRBD2 (6 bases). Trimming took off 2 bases at V and 1 base at J, with 17 bases between the two ends. In germline, CDR1 is SGDLS, CDR2 YYNGEE. The CDR3 has 17 amino acids. The CDR3 DNA is TGTGCCAGCAGCGTCGGTGTCGGATTAGCGGGCACAGATACGCAGTATTTT. Translating it yields CASSVGVGLAGTDTQYF.

This clone has just a few counts. Written as DNA, the CDR3 is TGTGCCAGCAGCGTAGGACTGACTGTGGAGACCCAGTACTTC. This codes for CASSVGLTVETQYF. V and J are TRBV9 and TRBJ2-5, with D unresolved. Germline-derived CDR1 and CDR2 are SGDLS and YYNGEE. This CDR3 is 14 amino acids long. The V end lost 0 bases, the J end lost 5 bases, and 11 bases lay between the germline ends. The complete variable domain, with remaining parts taken from reference TRBV9 and TRBJ2-5, reads DSGVTQTPKHLITATGQRVTLRCSPRSGDLSVYWYQQSLDQGLQFLIQYYNGEERAKGNILERFSAQQFPDLHSELNLSSLELGDSALYFCASSVGLTVETQYFGPGTRLLVL.

The table lists this clone with a few counts. V usage is TRBV10-3 and J usage is TRBJ2-7, with D perhaps TRBD2 (6 bases). CDR1 and CDR2 (germline): ENHRY, SYGVKD. This CDR3 is built from 16 residues. Trimming pared 2 bases from V and 2 bases from J, leaving 16 bases between. In DNA form, the CDR3 reads TGTGCCATCAGTGAGACTAAACTAGCTTTCACCTACGAGCAGTACTTC. It translates to CAISETKLAFTYEQYF.

As to this clone: At one boundary the junction diverges from the germline segment, which might be a read error. Other DNA sequences in the same sample also yield this CDR3. The rearrangement uses TRBV27 and TRBJ2-1; TRBD1 matches 7 bases. Germline CDR1 is MNHEY and CDR2 is SMNVEV (reference sequence). CDR3 length: 16 residues. CDR3 sequence (DNA): TGTGCCAGCCGGGGACAGTCAAAAGGACAGGACAATGAACAGTTCTTC. It yields the protein CASRGQSKGQDNEQFF.

The genes are TRBV5-8 and TRBJ1-1; D is undetermined. The CDR3 consists of 15 residues. Per the germline V gene, CDR1 is SGHTS and CDR2 is YDEGEE. V was trimmed by 3 bases and J by 1 base, leaving 13 bases between them. CDR3 residues: CASSYSGDRNTEAFF. The CDR3 DNA follows: TGTGCCAGCAGCTACAGCGGGGATCGGAACACTGAAGCTTTCTTT.

The V call is TRBV3-1 (or the pseudogene TRBV3-2), the J call TRBJ2-3, with 10 bases that match TRBD2. The CDR3 has 16 residues. Losses at the gene ends were 4 bases for V and 6 bases for J; bases not matched to a gene: 10. Germline V gene lookup returns CDR1 LGHDT and CDR2 YNNKEL (reference sequence). The CDR3 is CASSPKLAGRGDTQYF. DNA for the CDR3: TGTGCCAGCAGCCCCAAACTAGCGGGGAGAGGGGATACGCAGTATTTT.

The chain carries TRBV5-5 and TRBJ1-1, with TRBD1 matching 12 bases. The CDR3 runs to 17 residues. The V gene end was trimmed by 0 bases and the J gene end by 3 bases; junction bases not matched to a gene: 6. The germline CDR1 and CDR2 sequences are SGHKS and YYEKEE (reference sequence). Written as DNA, the CDR3 is TGTGCCAGCAGCTTGGGGGGACAGGGGGCCCCCGACACTGAAGCTTTCTTT. This codes for CASSLGGQGAPDTEAFF.

The J gene is TRBJ2-3, the V gene TRBV10-1; 9 bases agree with TRBD2. The length of the CDR3 is 20 residues. CDR1 is WNHNN, CDR2 SYGVQD, per germline (reference sequence). V shed 2 bases, J shed 2 bases, and the junction held 17 bases outside the gene matches. The CDR3 is CASSEGTPGLAGSNTDTQYF. CDR3 DNA sequence: TGCGCCAGCAGTGAGGGGACCCCGGGACTAGCCGGATCAAACACAGATACGCAGTATTTT.

The chain joins TRBV3-1 (or the pseudogene TRBV3-2) to TRBJ1-1; tentatively, D is TRBD1 (6 bases). V lost 1 base and J 5 bases, leaving 8 bases between the germline ends. The CDR3 sequence is 13 residues long. CDR1 is LGHDT, CDR2 YNNKEL, per germline (reference sequence). CDR3 nucleotide sequence: TGTGCCAGCAGCCAAGCCAGGGGAACTGAAGCTTTCTTT. The encoded protein is CASSQARGTEAFF.

A few counts support this clone. This rearrangement joins TRBV5-1 to TRBJ1-4; 10 bases line up with TRBD1. CDR3 length: 16 residues. J lost 7 bases, V lost 4 bases, and 10 bases had no gene match. The germline gives CDR1 SGHRS, CDR2 YFSETQ. CDR3 protein: CASSPTSGTGAEKLFF. DNA for the CDR3: TGCGCCAGCAGCCCGACCTCCGGGACAGGGGCTGAAAAACTGTTTTTT.

The chain joins TRBV6-5 to TRBJ2-7; 7 bases line up with TRBD2. The J segment lost 0 bases and the V segment lost 8 bases, leaving 7 bases of the junction unmatched. The CDR3 is 14 amino acids. Germline V gene data show CDR1 as MNHEY and CDR2 as SVGAGI. CDR3: CASHRSGGSYEQYF. The CDR3 DNA reads as TGTGCCAGCCACAGGTCGGGAGGCTCCTACGAGCAGTACTTC.

This clone has more than one count but fewer than ten. The chain recombines TRBV6-5 with TRBJ1-5; D unclear. Trimming cost V 4 bases and J 5 bases, with 9 bases left between them. CDR1 and CDR2 (germline): MNHEY, SVGAGI. There are 13 residues in the CDR3. The CDR3 bases are TGTGCCAGCAGTTTCACAGACGATCAGCCCCAGCATTTT. This translates into CASSFTDDQPQHF.